Below, one T cell receptor (beta chain) is given with its context. This sample was taken from a study of blood T cell repertoires in COVID-19. At the level of the study: Samples came from the United States, Italy and Spain, spanning acute and convalescent COVID-19. The cDNA or gDNA used as material had been derived from T cells, B-cell-depleted T cells, or PBMCs.

As processed by the authors: Estimation of nucleated cell counts relied on the amplification of reference gene primers. Repertoires were generated with immunoSEQ multiplex PCR, while TCRdb's copy carries only in-frame clones and drops some. That table gives V, J and clone size, and the DNA gave D and trimming. The table has about 100,000 clones, approximately 80% seen once; the top ten hold 13%. Trimming pared 6 bases from V and 2 bases from J, leaving 14 bases between. Per germline, CDR1 MNHNY and CDR2 SVGAGI (reference sequence). The CDR3 runs 15 residues. The receptor was isolated from a man aged 45 to 65 with active or convalescent COVID-19. Sequenced sample: peripheral blood. The gene calls are TRBV6-6 and TRBJ1-5; tentative D call: TRBD1 (5 bases). The chain's CDR3 is CASSPGGLGNQPQHF. CDR3 bases: TGTGCCAGCAGCCCCGGGGGGTTGGGCAATCAGCCCCAGCATTTT.